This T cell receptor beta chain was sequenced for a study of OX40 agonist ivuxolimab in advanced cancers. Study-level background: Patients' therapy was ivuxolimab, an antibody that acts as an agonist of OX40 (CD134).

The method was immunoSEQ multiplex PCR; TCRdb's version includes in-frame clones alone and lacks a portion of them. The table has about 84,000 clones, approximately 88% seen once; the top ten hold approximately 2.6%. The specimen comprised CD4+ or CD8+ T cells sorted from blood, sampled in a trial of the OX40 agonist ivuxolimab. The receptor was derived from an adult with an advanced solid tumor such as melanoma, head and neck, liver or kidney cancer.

The CDR3 protein is CARSLVTGAEQFF. The CDR3 DNA reads TGTGCCAGAAGCTTGGTGACAGGGGCTGAGCAGTTCTTC. The V call is TRBV5-3, the J call TRBJ2-1, with 8 bases that match TRBD1. TRBV5-3 is marked as an open reading frame, function uncertain. Unmatched junction bases numbered 2, after V lost 0 bases and J lost 9 bases. This CDR3 is built from 13 residues.